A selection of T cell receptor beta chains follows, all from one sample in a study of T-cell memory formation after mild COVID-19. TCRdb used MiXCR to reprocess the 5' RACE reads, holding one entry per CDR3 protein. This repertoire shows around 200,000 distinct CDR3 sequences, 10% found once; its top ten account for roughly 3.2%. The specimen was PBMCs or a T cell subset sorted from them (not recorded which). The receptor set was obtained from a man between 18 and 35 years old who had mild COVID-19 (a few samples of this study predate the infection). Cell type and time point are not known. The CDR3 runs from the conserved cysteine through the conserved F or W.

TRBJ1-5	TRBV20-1	CSARVWGQGDQPQHF
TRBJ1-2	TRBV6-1	CASSEPWTAYGYTF
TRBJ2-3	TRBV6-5	CASSPRAVADTQYF
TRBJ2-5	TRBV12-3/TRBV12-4	CASSPILAGVETQYF
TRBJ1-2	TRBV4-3	CASSQDGFYGYTF
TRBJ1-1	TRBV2	CASSPGQGRGHTEAFF
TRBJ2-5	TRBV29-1	CSVGPGQGGETQYF
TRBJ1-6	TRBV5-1	CASSNGQDNSPLHF
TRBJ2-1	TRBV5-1	CASSSLAGVEQFF
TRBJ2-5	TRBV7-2	CASSLVPFETQYF
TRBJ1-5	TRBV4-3	CASSPTSLGNQPQHF
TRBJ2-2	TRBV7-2	CASSLSQGRNTGELFF
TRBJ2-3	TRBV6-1	CASSEGLAGGTQYF
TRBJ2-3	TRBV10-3	CAISGSAGGPDTQYF
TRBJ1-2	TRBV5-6	CASSFFEQNYGYTF
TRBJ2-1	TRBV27	CASSLAGLRNEQFF
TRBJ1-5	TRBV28	CASSTGDGYSNQPQHF
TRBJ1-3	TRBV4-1	CASSQMDGSTIYF
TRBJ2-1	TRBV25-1	CASSVAGGINEQFF
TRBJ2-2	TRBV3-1	CASSQVPSGGGELFF
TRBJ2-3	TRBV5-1	CASSATGQGPNTQYF
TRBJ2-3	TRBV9	CASSGGTSGVTDTQYF
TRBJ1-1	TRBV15	CATSIDRDSGAFF